This TCR beta chain was found in a study of identical twins. Whole-study findings and limits: A cross-sectional statistical analysis, not follow-up of the same donors, supported the conclusions. Excess twin sharing in beta out-of-frame sequences was weaker.

In the case of this clonotype: Its target is not known.

With template switching, a universal primer site was added, and the cDNA carried unique molecular identifiers. MiXCR, applied by TCRdb to the 5' RACE reads, yields one record per CDR3 protein. The sample contains more than 350,000 distinct CDR3 sequences, approximately 8.7% of which appear only once. This CDR3 is built from 12 residues. Germline values: CDR1 SGHNT, CDR2 YENEEA. Between the trimmed V and J ends, which lost 3 bases and 9 bases, there was a span of 9 bases. The receptor was derived from a woman between 45 and 65 years old in good health. Sequencing was done on a sample of naive T cells sorted from blood. The J gene is TRBJ2-1, the V gene TRBV11-3, with a weak D call TRBD2 (6 bases). For the CDR3, the DNA is TGTGCCAGCAGCTTGGGGACTTTTGAGCAGTTCTTC. This translates into CASSLGTFEQFF.